The 23 T cell receptor beta chains below come from one sample, sequenced in a study of T cells in Graves' hyperthyroidism and ophthalmopathy. What was amplified from RNA transcripts were TCR beta CDR3 regions. The HTBI set primed first-round TCR CDR3 RT-PCR. TCRdb called the multiplex PCR reads again in MiXCR, with one record for every CDR3 protein. The sample has almost 350,000 distinct CDR3 sequences; less than 20% are singletons. Sequenced input: blood. The receptors shown here come from a woman between 35 and 50 years old with Graves' ophthalmopathy.

At least ten counts were recorded for this clonotype. The chain employs TRBV7-2 and TRBJ1-2; tentative D call: TRBD1 (5 bases). The CDR3 has 14 residues. The germline V gene has CDR1 SGHTA and CDR2 FQGNSA. The V and J ends lost 5 bases and 8 bases respectively, with 18 bases between them. The CDR3 DNA is TGTGCCAGCAGCCTACCGTCAGGGCTTCGGGGCTACACCTTC. Encoded protein: CASSLPSGLRGYTF.

A remark on this clonotype: Given a much more abundant clone one base away, this may be a read error. The chain has TRBV11-2 and TRBJ2-7, with TRBD1 as a possible D gene (5 bases). Germline V gene data show CDR1 as SGHAT and CDR2 as FQNNGV. V was pared by 0 bases and J by 4 bases, with 13 bases between. The CDR3 is made up of 15 amino acids. The CDR3 DNA sequence: TGTGCCAGCAGCTTAGAGGCAGGGTGCCGGTACGAGCAGTACTTC. It yields the protein CASSLEAGCRYEQYF.

The J gene is TRBJ1-1, the V gene TRBV29-1, with TRBD1 identical over 7 bases. CDR3 length equals 12 residues. Trimming removed 7 bases from V and 4 bases from J; junction bases left unmatched: 6. From germline, CDR1 is SQVTM and CDR2 ANQGSEA. CDR3 residues: CSGKQGSTEAFF. The DNA for the CDR3 is TGCAGCGGCAAACAGGGGAGCACTGAAGCTTTCTTT.

This clonotype appeared many times. The gene calls are TRBV2 and TRBJ2-2; 11 bases map to TRBD2. The germline V gene has CDR1 SNHLY and CDR2 FYNNEI. The junction had 4 bases not matched to a gene; V was cut back by 6 bases and J by 4 bases. The CDR3 consists of 15 residues. CDR3 residues: CASRGTSGVTGELFF. CDR3 sequence (DNA): TGTGCCAGCAGAGGGACTAGCGGAGTCACCGGGGAGCTGTTTTTT.

This clonotype was recorded a few times. V and J are TRBV6-1 and TRBJ1-6, with D possibly matching TRBD1 (5 bases). V lost 2 bases and J 7 bases, leaving 12 bases between the germline ends. The CDR3 length is 15 residues. CDR1 is MNHNS, CDR2 SASEGT, per germline. CDR3 sequence reads: CASSERWGGNSPLHF. In DNA form, the CDR3 reads TGTGCCAGCAGTGAAAGGTGGGGGGGAAATTCACCCCTCCACTTT.

V usage is TRBV6-2 or TRBV6-3 and J usage is TRBJ1-5, with D hard to call. The V end was cut by 7 bases, the J end by 5 bases, with 15 bases between. This CDR3 region has 14 residues. CDR1 MNHEY and CDR2 SVGEGT come from the germline V gene. The CDR3, as DNA: TGTGCCAGCACCCCCGTGGTAGGCCATCAGCCCCAGCATTTT. Residues: CASTPVVGHQPQHF.

This clonotype was detected ten times or more. The chain couples TRBV6-5 to TRBJ1-2, with D perhaps matching TRBD1 (6 bases). The CDR3 has 13 residues. Trimming shortened V by 5 bases and J by 4 bases, and 11 bases separated the two germline ends. Germline V CDR1 and CDR2: MNHEY, SVGAGI. This CDR3 reads CASSIGQTYGYTF. The CDR3 coding sequence is TGTGCCAGCAGTATCGGACAGACCTATGGCTACACCTTC.

Many counts were recorded for this clonotype. The chain recombines TRBV28 with TRBJ2-7, with TRBD2 identical over 13 bases. This CDR3 has 14 amino acids. V was pared by 10 bases and J by 4 bases, with 7 bases of the junction left unmatched. Germline CDR1 and CDR2: MDHEN and SYDVKM. The CDR3 loop reads CATTSGGMVYEQYF. CDR3 sequence (DNA): TGTGCCACGACTAGCGGGGGGATGGTATACGAGCAGTACTTC.

This clonotype was found many times. The chain employs TRBV29-1 and TRBJ2-2; TRBD2 matches at 10 bases. The germline V gene encodes CDR1 SQVTM and CDR2 ANQGSEA. Trimming cost V 5 bases and J 3 bases; bases outside gene matches: 6. CDR3 length: 15 amino acids. The CDR3 nucleotides read TGCAGCGTTCGGAGCGGGAGGGTCGACACCGGGGAGCTGTTTTTT. It codes for CSVRSGRVDTGELFF.

This clonotype was counted ten times or more. This chain connects TRBV7-9 to TRBJ1-1, with 9 bases fitting TRBD1. Germline V CDR1 and CDR2: SEHNR, FQNEAQ (reference sequence). This CDR3 is built from 14 residues. Unmatched junction bases numbered 3, after V lost 2 bases and J lost 5 bases. CDR3 sequence: CASSLLDRGTEAFF. CDR3 nucleotides: TGTGCCAGCAGCTTACTGGACAGGGGTACTGAAGCTTTCTTT.

In its sample, this clonotype was seen many times. The rearrangement links TRBV12-3 or TRBV12-4 to TRBJ1-6, with 7 bases matching TRBD1. The J segment lost 6 bases and the V segment lost 6 bases, leaving 5 bases of the junction unmatched. The CDR3 totals 14 residues. The CDR3 DNA sequence: TGTGCCAGCAGGAGGGACAGTTTTAATTCACCCCTCCACTTT. Its protein is CASRRDSFNSPLHF.

At least ten counts were recorded for this clonotype. J is TRBJ2-5 and V is TRBV7-2; 8 positions agree with TRBD1. CDR3 size: 15 residues. CDR1 is SGHTA and CDR2 is FQGNSA in the germline V gene. The J segment lost 4 bases and the V segment lost 3 bases, leaving 7 bases of the junction unmatched. The CDR3 is CASSFWTGNGETQYF. In DNA, the CDR3 is TGTGCCAGCAGCTTCTGGACAGGGAATGGAGAGACCCAGTACTTC.

This clonotype was observed a handful of times. The chain links TRBV19 to TRBJ2-6; D uncertain. Germline V gene lookup returns CDR1 LNHDA and CDR2 SQIVND (reference sequence). Trimming removed 8 bases at V and 1 base at J, with 6 bases between. The CDR3 covers 13 residues. CDR3 protein: CASEFSGANVLTF. For the CDR3, the DNA is TGTGCCAGTGAGTTTTCTGGGGCCAACGTCCTGACTTTC.

The chain carries TRBV6-5 and TRBJ2-7, with TRBD1 matching 10 bases. Trimming removed 2 bases from V and 5 bases from J; junction bases left unmatched: 6. Germline V gene sequence: CDR1 MNHEY, CDR2 SVGAGI. The CDR3 length is 15 residues. The CDR3 DNA reads as TGTGCCAGCAGTTACATCGGGACAGGGGCCAACGAGCAGTACTTC. Protein sequence: CASSYIGTGANEQYF.

In this sample, this clonotype turned up many times. This chain links TRBV10-1 with TRBJ1-1; no clear D gene. V lost 7 bases and J lost 0, with 9 bases in between. The CDR3 spans 13 residues. CDR1 is WNHNN, CDR2 SYGVQD, per germline (reference sequence). The CDR3 reads CASMDGLNTEAFF. CDR3 sequence (DNA): TGCGCCAGCATGGACGGCTTGAACACTGAAGCTTTCTTT.

This clonotype was recorded many times. CDR3 nucleotide sequence: TGTGCCTGGAGCCGACAGGGAGACACTGAAGCTTTCTTT. It specifies CAWSRQGDTEAFF. This rearrangement joins TRBV30 to TRBJ1-1; 7 nucleotides agree with TRBD1. Germline CDR1 is GTSNPN and CDR2 is SVGIG (reference sequence). The CDR3 sequence is 13 residues long. V gave up 3 bases and J gave up 3 bases; unmatched junction bases: 4.

This clonotype was observed at least ten times. The chain links TRBV4-2 to TRBJ1-5; TRBD1 might be the D (6 bases). V lost 3 bases to trimming and J lost 5 bases, with 17 bases between them. CDR3 length: 16 residues. Germline CDR1 reads LGHNA; CDR2 reads YNFKEQ. In nucleotides, the CDR3 is TGTGCCAGCAGCCAGAATTTGTGGGGGGCCTATCAGCCCCAGCATTTT. Amino acids: CASSQNLWGAYQPQHF.

The chain couples TRBV6-5 to TRBJ2-7, with D possibly being TRBD1 (6 bases). The CDR3 is made up of 15 amino acids. Germline-derived CDR1 and CDR2 are MNHEY and SVGAGI. V lost 6 bases and J lost 3, with 18 bases in between. The CDR3, as DNA: TGTGCCAGCAGACTCGGACAGACAACTAACTACGAGCAGTACTTC. It codes for CASRLGQTTNYEQYF.

This clonotype was counted many times. This chain links TRBV25-1 with TRBJ2-7; 9 bases align to TRBD1. The CDR3 extends over 14 amino acids. Germline V gene lookup returns CDR1 MGHDK and CDR2 SYGVNS. V shed 5 bases and J 3 bases; nucleotides not matched to a gene: 5. CDR3: CASSPGTGIYEQYF. CDR3 nucleotide sequence: TGTGCCAGCAGTCCGGGGACAGGGATCTACGAGCAGTACTTC.

This clonotype was observed many times. The V and J genes are TRBV3-1 and TRBJ1-1; D is uncertain. The CDR3 loop spans 11 amino acids. The germline gives CDR1 LGHDT, CDR2 YNNKEL (reference sequence). The ends were cut back, 1 base at V and 7 bases at J, with 4 bases in the middle. The CDR3 region has the DNA TGTGCCAGCAGCCAAGGGGATGAAGCTTTCTTT. Its protein product is CASSQGDEAFF. Full variable domain (rest looked up from reference TRBV3-1 and TRBJ1-1): DTAVSQTPKYLVTQMGNDKSIKCEQNLGHDTMYWYKQDSKKFLKIMFSYNNKELIINETVPNRFSPKSPDKAHLNLHINSLELGDSAVYFCASSQGDEAFFGQGTRLTVV.

This clonotype was detected many times. The rearrangement links TRBV6-2 or TRBV6-3 to TRBJ2-5; 13 positions match TRBD2. CDR3 length equals 17 residues. Germline V lookup: CDR1 MNHEY, CDR2 SVGEGT. The J segment lost 3 bases and the V segment lost 2 bases, leaving 6 bases of the junction unmatched. The CDR3 DNA follows: TGTGCCAGCAGTTACCCCGGACTAGCGGGAGCAAAAGAGACCCAGTACTTC. Translated: CASSYPGLAGAKETQYF.

This clonotype was seen a few times. CDR3 sequence reads: CAAADKNYGYTF. The CDR3 nucleotides are TGTGCCGCCGCGGACAAAAACTATGGCTACACCTTC. This chain joins TRBV24-1 and TRBJ1-2, with TRBD1 as a possible D gene (5 bases). CDR1 and CDR2 (germline): KGHDR, SFDVKD. V dropped 12 bases and J dropped 2 bases, with 12 bases sitting between them. The CDR3 totals 12 residues.

The sample holds many counts of this clonotype. This chain uses TRBV19 with TRBJ2-7; 8 bases are shared with TRBD1. V was pared by 5 bases and J by 5 bases, with 14 bases of the junction left unmatched. This CDR3 has 16 amino acids. Looked up from germline, CDR1 is LNHDA and CDR2 is SQIVND (reference sequence). The CDR3 coding sequence is TGTGCCAGTAGTCCACTCCGCGGACAGGGCCGCGACGAGCAGTACTTC. Encoded protein: CASSPLRGQGRDEQYF.